One T cell receptor beta chain is described in this entry. This specimen comes from a study of shared clonotypes between healthy human individuals. Study-level background: Sampling drew on donors who were a couple of women and three men aged 18 to 49. Donors had three CD4 naive, three CD4 memory, two CD8 naive and one CD8 memory plate apiece.

The CDR3 length is 15 residues. Germline V CDR1 and CDR2: SGDLS, YYNGEE. V was shortened by 0 bases and J by 9 bases, with 18 bases between the two germline ends. Assay: immunoSEQ multiplex PCR; the TCRdb copy retains only in-frame clones and omits some. The data hold about 600,000 clones, with approximately 97% observed a single time. The receptor was isolated from a woman aged 25 to 45 in good health. Material for sequencing was naive CD4+ T cells sorted from blood. Noted subset: CD45RA+ positively selected. V gene TRBV9 combines with J gene TRBJ2-5; a weak D match, TRBD2 (5 bases). The CDR3 reads CASSVGASPLVAQYF. The CDR3 bases are TGTGCCAGCAGCGTAGGGGCTAGCCCATTAGTGGCCCAGTACTTC.